This TCR beta chain was found in a study of CD8 T cells in ankylosing spondylitis. Study results and limitations: Clones linked to disease, bearing a CD8+ phenotype, were relatively rare in peripheral blood. Reports say disease-linked clones showed up significantly more in matched ankylosing spondylitis synovial fluid. Previous work reported some of these motif variants in the synovial fluid and blood of reactive arthritis. A TCR beta motif of several highly homologous variants appeared characteristic of ankylosing spondylitis blood.

This clonotype appeared a few times. The antigen is not known. Libraries for TCR beta were made by quantitative 5'-RACE with molecular barcodes. One entry per CDR3 protein, called by TCRdb with MiXCR from the 5' RACE reads. The sample contains approximately 540,000 distinct CDR3 sequences, roughly 12% of which appear only once. The CDR3 runs 14 residues. Trimming shortened V by 3 bases and J by 2 bases, and 9 bases separated the two germline ends. CDR1 is SGHTA and CDR2 is FQGNSA in the germline V gene. This clonotype originated in a male donor with ankylosing spondylitis. Input material: blood, either unsorted or a sorted T cell fraction (not recorded which). This chain joins TRBV7-2 and TRBJ2-3; D possibly corresponds to TRBD2 (5 bases). In DNA form, the CDR3 reads TGTGCCAGCAGCTTGAGGGCCTTCACAGATACGCAGTATTTT. It codes for CASSLRAFTDTQYF.